This T cell receptor delta chain is from a study of gammadelta T cells in human blood. TCRdb applied CATT to the RT-PCR reads for clone calling. In the table there are 250 to 350 delta-chain clones, roughly a third of which are singletons. The CDR3 covers 14 residues. The germline gives CDR1 GEAIGNYY, CDR2 EKD. This clone was seen once. Its cognate antigen is unknown. A far larger clone is one base from this, pointing to a likely read error. Study findings and constraints: Microbial exposure appeared to drive polyclonal γδ T cell expansion after birth.

Sequenced input: Vgamma9Vdelta2 gamma-delta T cells from cord blood. This clonotype was sampled from a newborn. The V call is TRDV2, the J call TRDJ1, with 7 bases lining up with TRDD3. The CDR3 nucleotides are TGTGCCTGTGACACATTGGGGGACACCGATAAACGCATCTTT. Its protein is CACDTLGDTDKRIF.